This T cell receptor (beta chain) was documented in a study of T-cell memory formation after mild COVID-19 (dated by TCRdb to the early 2020s). With respect to the entire study: TCR sequence clusters from the two donors were largely donor specific. The cohort was made up of two young adult volunteers, one female and one male, who were previously healthy. T-cell clones expanding and contracting after mild COVID-19 in two donors were tracked by longitudinal TCRalpha and TCRbeta repertoire sequencing.

General conclusions and limits of the study: Only a couple of mild cases were covered by the study, and larger cohorts that include severe cases with pre-infection samples were considered necessary. Clones contracting from day 15 to 85 had balanced CD4/CD8 phenotypes, while a second wave expanding from day 15 to 37 was biased towards CD4+. SARS-CoV-2 specificity was not confirmed for the second-wave clones peaking on day 37. Some responding clones were found in pre-infection memory, which suggests that pre-existing cross-reactive memory T cells took part in the SARS-CoV-2 response. Contracting CD4+ clones were found mainly in CM and EM memory subsets, while CD8+ clones were enriched in EMRA.

Ficoll-Paque density gradient centrifugation was the method used to isolate PBMCs. Trimming costs V 5 bases and J 9 bases, and their ends lie 22 bases apart. For CDR1 and CDR2, the germline V gene lists SGHNT and YENEEA. The CDR3 has 15 amino acids, counting the end cysteine and phenylalanine. The CDR3 DNA has 45 bases and is translated from base 1. This clonotype was detected a few times. No cognate antigen has been identified for it. Base quality data are lacking; no much larger clone is found one base away. Sequencing was performed on an Illumina NovaSeq 6000. TCRalpha and TCRbeta cDNA libraries were constructed by 5'RACE with constant-segment primers, with sample barcodes and unique molecular identifiers being introduced. RNA was extracted from every sample with Trizol reagent. The libraries were amplified in two PCR steps, and the second step added a second sample barcode and Illumina TruSeq adapters. Libraries were sequenced on an Illumina NovaSeq with 2 x 150 bp paired-end reads. In the original analysis: Reads were demultiplexed and collapsed into UMI-guided consensus sequences with migec v1.2.7. Using mixcr v2.1.11, the UMI consensuses were aligned to TRA and TRB V and J templates and assembled into clonotypes. A clonotype was counted as expanded or contracted only when both edgeR and NoisET called the clonotype significant, with the noise models trained on biological replicates. For edgeR calls, the cutoffs were a false discovery rate-adjusted p below 0.01 and a log2 fold-change threshold of 1. PCA with hierarchical clustering of max-normalized trajectories of the 1000 most abundant clonotypes was used as exploratory dynamics analysis. Each responding clone was given a CD4 or CD8 phenotype based on the CD4+ and CD8+ repertoires, which had been sequenced separately. TCRdb reworked the public reads: Q25 trimming with fastp, MiXCR clone assembly, productive beta chains retained. When rows share a CDR3 protein, they turn into one entry using the most common DNA and genes. These V and J calls derive from TCRdb rather than the authors' analysis. The sample records about 150,000 distinct CDR3 sequences, 5.5% to 7% of which are singletons. The ten largest clones add up to around 2% of the sample.

Sequencing was carried out using PBMCs or a T cell subset sorted from them (not recorded which). This chain is built from TRBV11-3 and TRBJ2-5; the D gene is not confidently resolved. The clonotype was recovered from an adult woman who had mild COVID-19 (a few samples of this study predate the infection). The sample titles of this study are shuffled in the database, so cell type and time point are left out; the donor was told from shared clones. The sequenced DNA: TGTGCCAGCAGCGGGCTCCCGGACGTCCGCTTATCCCAGTACTTC. Its protein product is CASSGLPDVRLSQYF.